This is a list of T cell receptor beta chains from one sample in a study of control samples from healthy donors and cancer patients. Method: immunoSEQ multiplex PCR; TCRdb's copy keeps in-frame clones and lacks some. This repertoire shows approximately 49,000 clones, around 86% found once; its top ten account for about 2.8%. Sequenced material: PBMCs. These receptor sequences come from a woman between 45 and 60 years old with lung cancer. Both conserved end residues are part of each CDR3. Fields, in order: clone size, V gene, D gene, J gene, CDR3 DNA, CDR3 protein. The D gene is left open where the match is weak. Size values are once, few and many counts, or a class for expanded clones, and some rows have none.

>-|TRBV7-9|-|TRBJ1-1
TGTGCCAGCAGCTTAGCCCTAACCTCAGGGTATACTGAAGCTTTCTTT
CASSLALTSGYTEAFF
>-|TRBV14|-|TRBJ1-1
TGTGCCAGCGGGGCAGGGAACACTGAAGCTTTCTTT
CASGAGNTEAFF
>once|TRBV2|TRBD1|TRBJ2-5
TGTGCCAGCAGAGGGACAGCCCAAGAGACCCAGTACTTC
CASRGTAQETQYF
>-|TRBV6-5|TRBD1|TRBJ1-2
TGTGCCAGCAGTACTACAGGGGCGGCCTATGGCTACACCTTC
CASSTTGAAYGYTF
>-|TRBV18|-|TRBJ1-3
TGTGCCAGCTCACCAGGGAATCAAGCGGGAAACACCATATATTTT
CASSPGNQAGNTIYF
>-|TRBV5-6|-|TRBJ1-5
TGTGCCAGTCTCAACTGGGGAGTTCTAAATCAGCCCCAGCATTTT
CASLNWGVLNQPQHF
>-|TRBV18|TRBD1|TRBJ2-3
TGTGCCAGCTCACCAATTTCAGGACAGGGCGCAGATACGCAGTATTTT
CASSPISGQGADTQYF
>once|TRBV18|-|TRBJ1-4
TGTGCCAGCTCTGAAAGAGTCCCAACTAATGAAAAACTGTTTTTT
CASSERVPTNEKLFF
>-|TRBV12-3/TRBV12-4|-|TRBJ2-5
TGTGCCACTACCCGGGGTACCAAAGAGACCCAGTACTTC
CATTRGTKETQYF
>-|TRBV4-1|-|TRBJ1-6
TGCGCCAGCAGCCTTCGGGGGCGTGAGGAGCCTTCACCCCTCCACTTT
CASSLRGREEPSPLHF
>-|TRBV5-6|TRBD1|TRBJ1-4
TGTGCCAGCAGCCGGGACAGGGGTAATGAAAAACTGTTTTTT
CASSRDRGNEKLFF
>few|TRBV19|-|TRBJ2-7
TGTGCCAGTAGTCTACGGCACAGTAGCTCCTACGAGCAGTACTTC
CASSLRHSSSYEQYF
>once|TRBV10-3|TRBD1|TRBJ1-1
TGTGCCATCAGTGTTTCAGGGGGCACTGAAGCTTTCTTT
CAISVSGGTEAFF
>-|TRBV6-5|-|TRBJ1-1
TGTGCCAGTAGCAGGATGAACACTGAAGCTTTCTTT
CASSRMNTEAFF
>-|TRBV7-2|-|TRBJ1-5
TGTGCCAGCAGTATGGACAGTGATCAGCCCCAGCATTTT
CASSMDSDQPQHF
>-|TRBV12-3/TRBV12-4|-|TRBJ1-1
TGTGCCAGCAGTTTAGCGCTTGGCGGAGCTTTCTTT
CASSLALGGAFF
>-|TRBV9|-|TRBJ1-1
TGTGCCAGCAGCGTAGTTCCAACCGGGACAATGAACACTGAAGCTTTCTTT
CASSVVPTGTMNTEAFF
>-|TRBV4-3|TRBD2|TRBJ2-7
TGCGCCAGCAGCCAAGGCCTAGCGGGGAATGGCTACGAGCAGTACTTC
CASSQGLAGNGYEQYF
>once|TRBV7-2|-|TRBJ1-1
TGTGCCAGCAGCTTAGCGCTGCCGGGGAACACTGAAGCTTTCTTT
CASSLALPGNTEAFF
>-|TRBV5-1|-|TRBJ1-2
TGCGCCAGCAGCTTGGAACAGGGAAGCTACACCTTC
CASSLEQGSYTF
>-|TRBV5-1|-|TRBJ1-1
TGCGCCAGCAGCTTGGGCAGCGGAAACACTGAAGCTTTCTTT
CASSLGSGNTEAFF
>-|TRBV18|-|TRBJ1-1
TGTGCCAGCTCACCCGGACGATCTACACTGAACACTGAAGCTTTCTTT
CASSPGRSTLNTEAFF
>-|TRBV9|-|TRBJ1-1
TGTGCCAGCAGCCCCGGGAGAGGGACGGTGAACACTGAAGCTTTCTTT
CASSPGRGTVNTEAFF
>-|TRBV18|-|TRBJ1-6
TGTGCCAGCTCACCGTACACAGGGCGAAAGAATTCACCCCTCCACTTT
CASSPYTGRKNSPLHF
>-|TRBV4-1|-|TRBJ1-6
TGCGCCAGCAGCCACTCGGTTCCGGGGGCACCCCTCCACTTT
CASSHSVPGAPLHF
>-|TRBV20-1|-|TRBJ2-5
TGCAGTGCCCGGTTTTCAGAGACCCAGTACTTC
CSARFSETQYF
>-|TRBV28|TRBD2|TRBJ2-1
TGTGCCAGCAGTCCCCGCGGTAGCGGGGGGGCCCGGGAGCAGTTCTTC
CASSPRGSGGAREQFF
>-|TRBV29-1|-|TRBJ2-1
TGCAGCGTTTGGACTAACAATGAGCAGTTCTTC
CSVWTNNEQFF
>-|TRBV6-6|TRBD1|TRBJ1-5
TGTGCCAGCACCCAGGGGGGCGCGGGCTATCAGCCCCAGCATTTT
CASTQGGAGYQPQHF
>-|TRBV27|-|TRBJ2-2
TGTGCCAGCAGTTTAGGTCAGGGGTTAACCGGGGAGCTGTTTTTT
CASSLGQGLTGELFF
>-|TRBV12-5|TRBD2|TRBJ2-4
TGTGCTAGTGGTTTGGACTCCGCGGGGGACATTCAGTACTTC
CASGLDSAGDIQYF
>-|TRBV5-1|-|TRBJ2-7
TGCGCCAGCAGCCTTGGTACGGACTACGAGCAGTACTTC
CASSLGTDYEQYF
>-|TRBV29-1|-|TRBJ1-1
TGCAGCGTTGGGCGAGACAGCTACACTGAAGCTTTCTTT
CSVGRDSYTEAFF
>-|TRBV11-2|-|TRBJ1-3
TGTGCCAGCAGCTGGGAGAGCCACTCTGGAAACACCATATATTTT
CASSWESHSGNTIYF
>-|TRBV7-2|TRBD1|TRBJ2-3
TGTGCCAGCAGCACCCAGGGGGCAGATACGCAGTATTTT
CASSTQGADTQYF
>-|TRBV6-2/TRBV6-3|-|TRBJ1-5
TGTGCCAGCAGTTTCACCTTTTATCAGCCCCAGCATTTT
CASSFTFYQPQHF